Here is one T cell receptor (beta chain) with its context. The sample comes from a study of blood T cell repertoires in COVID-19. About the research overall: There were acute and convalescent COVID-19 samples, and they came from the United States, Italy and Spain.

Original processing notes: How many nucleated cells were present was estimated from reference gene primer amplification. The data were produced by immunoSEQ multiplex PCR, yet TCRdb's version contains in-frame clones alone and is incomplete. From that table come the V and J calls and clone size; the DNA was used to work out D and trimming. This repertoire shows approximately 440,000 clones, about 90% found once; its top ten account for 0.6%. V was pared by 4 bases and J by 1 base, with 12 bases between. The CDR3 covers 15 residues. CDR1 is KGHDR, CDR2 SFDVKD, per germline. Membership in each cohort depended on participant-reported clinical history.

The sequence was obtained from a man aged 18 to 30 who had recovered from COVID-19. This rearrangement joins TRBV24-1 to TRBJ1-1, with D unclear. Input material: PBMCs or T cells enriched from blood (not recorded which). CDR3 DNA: TGTGCCACCAGTGACCCGAGTTCTCCGAACACTGAAGCTTTCTTT. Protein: CATSDPSSPNTEAFF.